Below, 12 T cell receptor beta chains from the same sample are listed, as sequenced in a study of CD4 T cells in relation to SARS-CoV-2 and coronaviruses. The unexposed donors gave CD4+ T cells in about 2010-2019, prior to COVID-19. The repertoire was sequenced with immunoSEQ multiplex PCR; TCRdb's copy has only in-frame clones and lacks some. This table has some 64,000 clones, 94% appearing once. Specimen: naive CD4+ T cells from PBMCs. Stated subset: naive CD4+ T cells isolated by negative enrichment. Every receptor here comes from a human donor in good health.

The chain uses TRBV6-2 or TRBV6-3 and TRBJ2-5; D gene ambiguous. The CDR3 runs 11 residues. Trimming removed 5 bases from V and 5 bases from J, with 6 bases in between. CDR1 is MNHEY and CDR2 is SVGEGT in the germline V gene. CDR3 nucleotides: TGTGCCAGCAGTAACGTGGAGACCCAGTACTTC. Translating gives CASSNVETQYF.

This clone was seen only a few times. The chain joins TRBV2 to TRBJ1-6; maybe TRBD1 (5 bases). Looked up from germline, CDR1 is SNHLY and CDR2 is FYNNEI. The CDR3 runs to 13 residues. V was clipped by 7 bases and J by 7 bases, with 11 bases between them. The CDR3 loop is CASTPEGNSPLHF. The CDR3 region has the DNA TGTGCCAGCACCCCGGAGGGGAATTCACCCCTCCACTTT.

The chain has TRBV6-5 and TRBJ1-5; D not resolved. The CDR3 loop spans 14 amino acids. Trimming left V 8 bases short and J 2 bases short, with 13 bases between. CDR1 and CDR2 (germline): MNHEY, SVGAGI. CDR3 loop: CASSLVRGNQPQHF. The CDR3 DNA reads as TGTGCCAGCTCCTTAGTACGCGGCAATCAGCCCCAGCATTTT.

This CDR3 reads CASSLEGERELFF. The CDR3 nucleotides are TGTGCCAGCAGTTTGGAAGGGGAACGGGAGCTGTTTTTT. The chain couples TRBV28 to TRBJ2-2; weak D call: TRBD1 (5 bases). The CDR3 covers 13 residues. Trimming removed 3 bases at V and 9 bases at J, with 11 bases between. Germline CDR1 and CDR2: MDHEN and SYDVKM.

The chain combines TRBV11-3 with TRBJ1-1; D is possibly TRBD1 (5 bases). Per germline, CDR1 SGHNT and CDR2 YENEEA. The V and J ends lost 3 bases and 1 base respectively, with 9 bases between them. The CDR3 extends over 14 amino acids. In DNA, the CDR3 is TGTGCCAGCAGCTTTCAGGGATCGAACACTGAAGCTTTCTTT. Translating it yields CASSFQGSNTEAFF.

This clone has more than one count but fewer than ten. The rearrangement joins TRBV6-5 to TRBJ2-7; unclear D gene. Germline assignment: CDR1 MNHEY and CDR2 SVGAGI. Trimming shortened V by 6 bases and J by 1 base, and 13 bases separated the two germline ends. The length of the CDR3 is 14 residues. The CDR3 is CASSDIYESYEQYF. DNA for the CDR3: TGTGCCAGCAGCGATATATACGAATCCTACGAGCAGTACTTC.

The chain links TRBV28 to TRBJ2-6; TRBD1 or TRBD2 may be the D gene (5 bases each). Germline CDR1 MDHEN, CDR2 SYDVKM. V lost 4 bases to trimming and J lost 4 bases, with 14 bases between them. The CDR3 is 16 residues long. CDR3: CASSSGARPGANVLTF. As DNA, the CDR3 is TGTGCCAGCAGTTCCGGGGCCCGCCCCGGGGCCAACGTCCTGACTTTC.

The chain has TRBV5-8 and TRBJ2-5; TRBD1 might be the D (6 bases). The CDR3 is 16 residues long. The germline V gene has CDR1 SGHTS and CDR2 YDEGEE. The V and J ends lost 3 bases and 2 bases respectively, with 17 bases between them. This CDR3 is CASSSGTSWGQETQYF. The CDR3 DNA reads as TGTGCCAGCAGCTCAGGGACAAGTTGGGGGCAAGAGACCCAGTACTTC.

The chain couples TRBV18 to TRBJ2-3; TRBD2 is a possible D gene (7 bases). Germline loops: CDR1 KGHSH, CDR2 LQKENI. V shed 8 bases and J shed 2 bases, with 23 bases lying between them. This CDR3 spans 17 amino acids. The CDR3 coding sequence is TGTGCCAGCACGCTATTTAAGCGGGACACGTTCACAGATACGCAGTATTTT. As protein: CASTLFKRDTFTDTQYF.

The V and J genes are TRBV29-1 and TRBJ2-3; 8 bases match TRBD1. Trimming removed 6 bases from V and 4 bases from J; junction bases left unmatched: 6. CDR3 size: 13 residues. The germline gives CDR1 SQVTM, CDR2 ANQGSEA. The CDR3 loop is CSVRGQGSDTQYF. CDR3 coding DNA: TGCAGCGTCAGGGGGCAGGGGTCAGATACGCAGTATTTT.

CDR3 nucleotide sequence: TGTGCCTGGAGTGTACCTGGACTCATAGCTAAGAACATTCAGTACTTC. Amino acid sequence: CAWSVPGLIAKNIQYF. The chain joins TRBV30 to TRBJ2-4; D is perhaps TRBD2 (5 bases). Germline V gene data show CDR1 as GTSNPN and CDR2 as SVGIG (reference sequence). CDR3 size: 16 residues. Trimming took off 0 bases at V and 7 bases at J, with 19 bases between the two ends. Together with reference TRBV30 and TRBJ2-4, the CDR3 gives the full variable domain: SQTIHQWPATLVQPVGSPLSLECTVEGTSNPNLYWYRQAAGRGLQLLFYSVGIGQISSEVPQNLSASRPQDRQFILSSKKLLLSDSGFYLCAWSVPGLIAKNIQYFGAGTRLSVL.

CDR3 in amino acids: CASSLGAGVSYEQYF. The CDR3 DNA sequence: TGCGCCAGCAGCTTGGGGGCGGGAGTATCCTACGAGCAGTACTTC. This chain joins TRBV5-1 and TRBJ2-7, with 7 bases identical to TRBD2. This CDR3 has 15 amino acids. Germline V gene data show CDR1 as SGHRS and CDR2 as YFSETQ. Trimming at V came to 0 bases and at J to 1 base, leaving 4 bases not matched to a gene.